Described below is a single TCR beta chain sequence and its context. This clone showed up just once. The target of this receptor is not known. Base qualities are not at hand, and no much larger clone is one base apart. TCRbeta CDR3 regions were amplified from genomic DNA using the immunoSEQ Assay, a bias-controlled multiplex PCR. The paper's processing steps were these. The number of nucleated cells in each sample was estimated by amplification of reference gene primers within the assay. Sequence reads were collapsed and filtered to measure the absolute abundance of every unique TCRbeta CDR3 rearrangement. Productive Simpson clonality was computed per sample as the square root of Simpson's diversity index over productive rearrangements. The table comes from immuneACCESS by way of TCRdb, which keeps in-frame sequences with V and J called. Part of the clones is missing from these tables; in studies checked, under half for an unresolved V gene and the rest for unknown reasons. Clone size and V and J calls were adopted from that table, with D and trimming inferred from the DNA. The sample table shows roughly 230,000 clones, and 85% to 90% are seen once. The ten largest clones take up 3.5% to 4% of the sample.

This specimen belongs to a study of blood T cell repertoires in COVID-19 (dated by TCRdb to the early 2020s). At the level of the whole study: Samples covering the acute and convalescent phases of COVID-19 were provided by collaborators in the United States, Italy and Spain. The repertoires were released in a freely available public database intended as a resource for research on the immune response to SARS-CoV-2. The prospective study material was composed of cDNA or gDNA derived from T cells, B-cell-depleted T cells, or PBMCs. Nearly every sample came with metadata listing a de-identified subject ID, COVID-19 status, age in years and sex. HLA class I and class II types, where available, came from metadata supplied by the sample provider rather than from assay-based typing. Samples were obtained from the ongoing ImmuneRACE study (first 160 participants) and from approximately 1,200 subjects provided by 6 global collaborators. The dataset comprised deeply sampled blood TCRbeta repertoires from subjects exposed to, actively infected with, or recovered from COVID-19.

Points the paper makes about the study in general: How much clinical and demographic metadata was included differed by source and by participant, and the metadata was provided uncurated.

The CDR3 sequence holds 16 residues, the cysteine and phenylalanine included. Only the CDR3 DNA stays, 48 bases, in frame from base 1. The V end loses 3 bases and the J end loses 6 bases, and a stretch of 20 bases separates them. CDR1 and CDR2, per the germline V gene, are SGHRS and YFSETQ. Enrolling through a virtual design, the prospective study's participants ranged in age from roughly 18 to 89 years and lived across roughly 23 United States geographic areas. In the prospective study, cohorts were assigned on the basis of participant-reported clinical history obtained from a screening survey and a study questionnaire. Mobile phlebotomists in the prospective study collected whole blood, serum and a nasopharyngeal or oropharyngeal swab from every participant. Prospective study participants could optionally give additional blood draws and questionnaires over an approximately two-month period. Blood samples from the prospective study were shipped frozen or at room temperature prior to DNA extraction.

The receptor's source is a woman in her 30s with acute COVID-19. Sequencing was done on a sample of PBMCs or T cells enriched from blood (not recorded which). The V gene is TRBV5-1 and the J gene is TRBJ2-3; no D gene call is confident. The CDR3 loop reads CASSWKGRFDSDTQYF. The DNA is TGCGCCAGCAGCTGGAAAGGCAGGTTCGATTCTGATACGCAGTATTTT.